This T cell receptor beta chain was observed in a study of blood T cell repertoires in COVID-19. Across the study: From the United States, Italy and Spain came samples of acute and convalescent COVID-19.

The germline CDR1 and CDR2 sequences are MNHEY and SMNVEV (reference sequence). The CDR3 runs to 16 residues. V lost 3 bases and J 0 bases, leaving 14 bases between the germline ends. In Cohort 3, a recovered donor had either two negative PCRs, clearance, or symptom resolution. Per the original data handling: Counts of nucleated cells, estimated from reference gene primer amplification, were obtained. TCRdb's table, derived via immunoSEQ multiplex PCR, lists solely in-frame clones and lacks some. Clonal size and the V and J genes are those of that table, whereas D and trimming came from the DNA. The sample lists about 130,000 clones, around 80% seen once, with roughly 5.6% in the top ten.

Material for sequencing was PBMCs or T cells enriched from blood (not recorded which). The chain carries TRBV27 and TRBJ1-1; D is possibly TRBD1 (5 bases). The receptor's source is a woman aged 50 to 60 who had recovered from COVID-19. The CDR3 DNA follows: TGTGCCAGCAGTTTCGGAAAAGGGGCTCTGAACACTGAAGCTTTCTTT. Amino acid sequence: CASSFGKGALNTEAFF.